The present entry profiles one TCR beta chain with its context. Its cognate antigen is unknown. The data originate from a study of T cell repertoires in cytomegalovirus infection. For the study at large: Public TCR beta signatures provided an indication of both CMV infection and a matching HLA type. Findings and limits, study-wide: CMV carriers with the relevant HLA were identified by cumulative public TCR beta family frequency. HLA-C-restricted, CMV-specific TCR beta clonotypes were dominant ex vivo.

Via MiXCR, TCRdb re-called the reads, giving one row per CDR3 protein. The profile shows hundreds of thousands of distinct CDR3 sequences, 20% to 25% of them singletons. The germline V and J ends were trimmed by 1 base and 6 bases, with 7 bases remaining between them. The germline V gene has CDR1 LNHNV and CDR2 YYDKDF (reference sequence). CDR3 size: 12 residues. The chain joins TRBV15 to TRBJ2-7; D is possibly TRBD1 (5 bases). The receptor comes from a human donor in good health (CMV status not recorded). Some clones in this sample may be carry-over from other donors' samples. The sequencing input was CD8+ T cells from PBMCs. Here the CDR3 reads CATSRAGFEQYF. The CDR3 bases are TGTGCCACCAGCAGAGCAGGGTTCGAGCAGTACTTC.